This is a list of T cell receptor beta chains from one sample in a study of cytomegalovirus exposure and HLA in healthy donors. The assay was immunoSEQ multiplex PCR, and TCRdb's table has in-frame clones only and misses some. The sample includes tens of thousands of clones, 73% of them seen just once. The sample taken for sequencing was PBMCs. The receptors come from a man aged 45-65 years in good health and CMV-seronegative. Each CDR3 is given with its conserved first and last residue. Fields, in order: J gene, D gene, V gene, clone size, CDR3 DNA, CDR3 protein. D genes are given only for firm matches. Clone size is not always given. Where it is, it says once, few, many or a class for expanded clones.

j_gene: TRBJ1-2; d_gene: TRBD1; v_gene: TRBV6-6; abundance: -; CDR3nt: TGTGCCAGCAGATCAGACAGGGATCTTGGCTACACCTTC; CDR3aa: CASRSDRDLGYTF
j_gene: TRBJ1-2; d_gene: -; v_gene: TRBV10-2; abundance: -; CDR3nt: TGCGCCAGCAGTGAGTCGTCAGGGGCCCATGGCTACACCTTC; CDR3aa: CASSESSGAHGYTF
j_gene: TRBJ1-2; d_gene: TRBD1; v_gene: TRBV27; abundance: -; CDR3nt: TGTGCCAGCAGTCCCGGGACAGGGGGCCACTATGGCTACACCTTC; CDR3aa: CASSPGTGGHYGYTF
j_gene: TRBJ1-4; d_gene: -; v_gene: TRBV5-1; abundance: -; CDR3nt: TGCGCCAGCAGCTTGTTGGAGGTTCGGACTAATGAAAAACTGTTTTTT; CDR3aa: CASSLLEVRTNEKLFF
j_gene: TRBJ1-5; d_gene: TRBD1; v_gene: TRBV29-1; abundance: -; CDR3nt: TGCAGCGTTGGGTCGGGCCTACAGGGGGCAAATCAGCCCCAGCATTTT; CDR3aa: CSVGSGLQGANQPQHF
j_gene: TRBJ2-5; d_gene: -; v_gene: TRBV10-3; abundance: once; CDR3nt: TGTGCCATCAGTGGGAGGCCCCAAACCCAAGAGACCCAGTACTTC; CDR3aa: CAISGRPQTQETQYF
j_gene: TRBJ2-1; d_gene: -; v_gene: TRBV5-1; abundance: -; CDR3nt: TGCGCCAGCAGCTTGGCCGAGTCCAATGAGCAGTTCTTC; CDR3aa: CASSLAESNEQFF
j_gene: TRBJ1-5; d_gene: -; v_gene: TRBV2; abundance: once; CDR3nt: TGTGCCAGCAGGGTTTTATCAGGGCTTAATCAGCCCCAGCATTTT; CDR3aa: CASRVLSGLNQPQHF
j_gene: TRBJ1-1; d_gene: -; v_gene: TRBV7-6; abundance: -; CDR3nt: TGTGCCAGCAGCTCCCAGGCAATTAACACTGAAGCTTTCTTT; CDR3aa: CASSSQAINTEAFF
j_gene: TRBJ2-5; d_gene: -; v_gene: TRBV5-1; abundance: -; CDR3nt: TGCGCCAGCAGCTTGGGTGGGGGGAAAGAGACCCAGTACTTC; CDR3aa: CASSLGGGKETQYF
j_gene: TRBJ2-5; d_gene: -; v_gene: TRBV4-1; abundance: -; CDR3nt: TGCGCCAGCAGGGGAAAAACTATGGAGGAGCAGTACTTC; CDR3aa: CASRGKTMEEQYF
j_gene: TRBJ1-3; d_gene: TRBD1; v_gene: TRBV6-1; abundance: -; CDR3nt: TGTGCCAGCAGTGAAATGCAGGGGGCGGGTGGAAACACCATATATTTT; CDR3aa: CASSEMQGAGGNTIYF
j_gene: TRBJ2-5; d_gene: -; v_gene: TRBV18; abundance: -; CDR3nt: TGTGCCAGCTCACGCCGGGATATAATAACCCAAGAGACCCAGTACTTC; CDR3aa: CASSRRDIITQETQYF
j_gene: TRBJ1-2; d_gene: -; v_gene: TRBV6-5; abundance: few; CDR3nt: TGTGCCAGCAGTCGCCCGGGCTATGGCTACACCTTC; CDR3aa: CASSRPGYGYTF
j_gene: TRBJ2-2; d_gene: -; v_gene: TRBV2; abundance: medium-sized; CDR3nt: TGTGCCAGCAGTGGGGGACTTCTGGGGACCGGGGAGCTGTTTTTT; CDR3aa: CASSGGLLGTGELFF
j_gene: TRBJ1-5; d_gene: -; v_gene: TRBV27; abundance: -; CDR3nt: TGTGCCAGCAGTTTAAGAGGCAATCAGCCCCAGCATTTT; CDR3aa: CASSLRGNQPQHF
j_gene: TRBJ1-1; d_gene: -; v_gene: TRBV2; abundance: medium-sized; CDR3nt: TGTGCCAGCAACAGGCAGTCCCCAGGGGAAGCTTTCTTT; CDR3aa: CASNRQSPGEAFF
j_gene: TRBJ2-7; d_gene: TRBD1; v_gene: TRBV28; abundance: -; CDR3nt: TGTGCCAGCAGTTTACTTCAGGGGGCCAGCGAGCAGTACTTC; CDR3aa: CASSLLQGASEQYF
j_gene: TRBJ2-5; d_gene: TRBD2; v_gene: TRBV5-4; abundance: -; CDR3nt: TGTGCCAGCAGCTCACGACTAGCGGGGGGCCAAGAGACCCAGTACTTC; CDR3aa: CASSSRLAGGQETQYF
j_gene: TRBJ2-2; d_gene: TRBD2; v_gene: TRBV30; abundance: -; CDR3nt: TGTGCCTGGAGACCCGCGGGGGGGTTAAAAACCGGGGAGCTGTTTTTT; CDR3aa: CAWRPAGGLKTGELFF
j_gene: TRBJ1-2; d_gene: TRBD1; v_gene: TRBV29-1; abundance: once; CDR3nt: TGCAGCGTTCGGGACAGCAACTATGGCTACACCTTC; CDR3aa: CSVRDSNYGYTF
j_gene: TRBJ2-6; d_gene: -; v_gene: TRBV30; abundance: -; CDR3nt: TGTGCCCGTCGACAGGCTGGGGCCAACGTCCTGACTTTC; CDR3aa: CARRQAGANVLTF